Listed here are 24 T cell receptor beta chains from one sample, sequenced in a study of blood T cell repertoires in COVID-19. Repertoires were generated with immunoSEQ multiplex PCR, while TCRdb's copy carries only in-frame clones and drops some. The sample has tens of thousands of clones, around 80% seen once. The sequenced material came from peripheral blood. The receptors shown here come from a woman of 80 years or more with acute or convalescent COVID-19.

The chain links TRBV4-2 to TRBJ1-5; 7 nucleotides match TRBD1. Germline trimming cut 0 bases from V and 2 bases from J; bases unmatched to any gene: 10. This CDR3 has 18 amino acids. Germline-derived CDR1 and CDR2 are LGHNA and YNFKEQ. DNA of the CDR3: TGTGCCAGCAGCCAAGATCACAACTACAGGGGCGGCAATCAGCCCCAGCATTTT. Translating it yields CASSQDHNYRGGNQPQHF.

The V and J genes are TRBV13 and TRBJ2-7; 10 bases agree with TRBD2. Germline CDR1 is PRHDT and CDR2 is FYEKMQ (reference sequence). V shed 2 bases, J shed 5 bases, and the junction held 3 bases outside the gene matches. The CDR3 sequence is 14 residues long. The CDR3 region is CASSLTTSGNEQYF. CDR3 nucleotide sequence: TGTGCCAGCAGCTTAACTACTAGCGGGAACGAGCAGTACTTC.

The rearrangement joins TRBV29-1 to TRBJ2-1, with D possibly TRBD1 on 6 matching bases. Germline CDR1 is SQVTM and CDR2 is ANQGSEA. The V and J ends lost 5 bases and 2 bases respectively, with 19 bases between them. The length of the CDR3 is 16 residues. This CDR3 is CSVRTARSRTYNEQFF. For the CDR3, the DNA is TGCAGCGTTCGGACAGCCCGGTCAAGAACCTACAATGAGCAGTTCTTC.

V gene TRBV6-1 combines with J gene TRBJ2-7, with 9 bases fitting TRBD2. CDR3 length: 15 residues. CDR1 MNHNS and CDR2 SASEGT come from the germline V gene. V dropped 2 bases and J dropped 11; count of bases not matched to a gene: 13. The CDR3 loop reads CASSEPGLAGRWEYF. The DNA of the CDR3 is TGTGCCAGCAGTGAACCCGGGCTAGCGGGGAGGTGGGAGTACTTC.

V gene TRBV5-1 combines with J gene TRBJ2-1, with TRBD2 matching over 13 bases. The CDR3 totals 15 residues. Germline V lookup: CDR1 SGHRS, CDR2 YFSETQ. J lost 9 bases, V lost 2 bases, and 5 bases had no gene match. The DNA of the CDR3 is TGCGCCAGCAGCTTATGGACTAGCGGGAGTGGTGAGCAGTTCTTC. It specifies CASSLWTSGSGEQFF.

The chain joins TRBV6-1 to TRBJ2-7, with 9 bases identical to TRBD1. Germline V gives CDR1 MNHNS, CDR2 SASEGT. The CDR3 has 15 residues. After removal of 2 bases from V and 1 base from J, the junction contained 3 bases not matched to a gene. The CDR3 sequence: CASSEPGQGSYEQYF. In DNA form, the CDR3 reads TGTGCCAGCAGTGAACCGGGACAGGGTTCCTACGAGCAGTACTTC.

The V call is TRBV9, the J call TRBJ2-7; the match to TRBD2 covers 15 bases. V lost 3 bases to trimming and J lost 6 bases; unmatched junction nucleotides: 4. CDR1 is SGDLS and CDR2 is YYNGEE in the germline V gene. This CDR3 contains 15 residues. As DNA, the CDR3 is TGTGCCAGCAGCGCTGGGGGACTAGCGGGAGGCGAGCAGTACTTC. It specifies CASSAGGLAGGEQYF.

The chain carries TRBV19 and TRBJ2-5, with D maybe TRBD1 (5 bases). Deletions cut 2 bases from V and 1 base from J, with 17 bases between. Germline V gene sequence: CDR1 LNHDA, CDR2 SQIVND (reference sequence). This CDR3 is built from 17 residues. In nucleotides, the CDR3 is TGTGCCAGTAGTATAAGGGGTGCACCGCTTGGCCAAGAGACCCAGTACTTC. Protein sequence: CASSIRGAPLGQETQYF. The whole variable domain, filled in from reference TRBV19 and TRBJ2-5, reads DGGITQSPKYLFRKEGQNVTLSCEQNLNHDAMYWYRQDPGQGLRLIYYSQIVNDFQKGDIAEGYSVSREKKESFPLTVTSAQKNPTAFYLCASSIRGAPLGQETQYFGPGTRLLVL.

The chain joins TRBV28 to TRBJ1-1; TRBD1 agrees at 9 bases. V trimming: 3 bases; J trimming: 0 bases; junction bases outside the gene matches: 2. Germline CDR1 is MDHEN and CDR2 is SYDVKM. This CDR3 is built from 15 residues. The CDR3 loop reads CASSLGDRVNTEAFF. CDR3 DNA: TGTGCCAGCAGTTTGGGGGACAGGGTGAACACTGAAGCTTTCTTT.

The chain joins TRBV7-2 to TRBJ2-3; 10 bases align to TRBD2. CDR1 and CDR2 from the germline V gene are SGHTA and FQGNSA. This CDR3 is built from 14 residues. With 6 bases clipped from V and 4 bases from J, the junction kept 4 bases outside the gene matches. In DNA, the CDR3 is TGTGCCAGCAGGCTAGCGGGAGCCGCAGATACGCAGTATTTT. Its protein product is CASRLAGAADTQYF.

The chain employs TRBV4-3 and TRBJ1-5, with 10 bases aligning to TRBD1. Germline CDR1 and CDR2: LGHNA and YSLEER. V was clipped by 3 bases and J by 4 bases; unmatched bases: 6. The CDR3 spans 16 residues. The CDR3 reads CASSQDPGQGNQPQHF. In DNA form, the CDR3 reads TGCGCCAGCAGCCAGGACCCGGGACAGGGGAATCAGCCCCAGCATTTT.

The chain employs TRBV24-1 and TRBJ1-2; tentatively, D is TRBD1 (5 bases). Germline V CDR1 and CDR2: KGHDR, SFDVKD. CDR3 length equals 14 residues. V gave up 7 bases and J gave up 5 bases, with 16 bases separating them. CDR3 in amino acids: CATSLPGSQYGYTF. The CDR3 DNA reads TGTGCCACCAGCCTCCCAGGGTCGCAATATGGCTACACCTTC.

The genes are TRBV19 and TRBJ1-5, with D uncertain. The V end lost 4 bases, the J end lost 4 bases, and 23 bases lay between the germline ends. The CDR3 is 18 residues long. Germline CDR1 LNHDA, CDR2 SQIVND (reference sequence). CDR3 protein: CASSTWTAKGGSNQPQHF. The CDR3 DNA reads TGTGCCAGTAGTACCTGGACCGCAAAGGGAGGGAGTAATCAGCCCCAGCATTTT.

The V and J genes are TRBV5-1 and TRBJ2-5, with 8 bases aligning to TRBD1. J gave up 5 bases and V 3 bases, and 6 bases lay outside the gene matches. This CDR3 spans 14 amino acids. Germline V gene lookup returns CDR1 SGHRS and CDR2 YFSETQ. CDR3 bases: TGCGCCAGCAGCTCGCAGGGGGCGTATGAGACCCAGTACTTC. Encoded protein: CASSSQGAYETQYF. Variable domain in full (rest from reference TRBV5-1 and TRBJ2-5): KAGVTQTPRYLIKTRGQQVTLSCSPISGHRSVSWYQQTPGQGLQFLFEYFSETQRNKGNFPGRFSGRQFSNSRSEMNVSTLELGDSALYLCASSSQGAYETQYFGPGTRLLVL.

The rearrangement joins TRBV23-1 to TRBJ2-7, with 8 nucleotides matching TRBD1. TRBV23-1 is reported as an ORF; its role is uncertain. The ends lost 8 bases at V and 4 bases at J; junction bases unmatched: 13. The CDR3 consists of 15 residues. The CDR3 loop is CASGHLDRARYEQYF. CDR3 DNA: TGCGCCAGCGGGCACTTGGACAGGGCGAGGTACGAGCAGTACTTC.

The chain links TRBV28 to TRBJ2-7, with D perhaps TRBD2 (6 bases). Trimming shortened V by 5 bases and J by 1 base, and 12 bases separated the two germline ends. The CDR3 consists of 14 residues. From germline, CDR1 is MDHEN and CDR2 SYDVKM. The CDR3 reads CASSPGTFSYEQYF. The CDR3 coding sequence is TGTGCCAGCAGTCCGGGGACTTTTTCCTACGAGCAGTACTTC.

The V gene is TRBV6-2 or TRBV6-3, the J gene TRBJ2-4, with D possibly TRBD2 on 6 matching bases. The ends were cut back, 5 bases at V and 3 bases at J, with 14 bases in the middle. The CDR3 is 15 amino acids. Germline CDR1 is MNHEY and CDR2 is SVGEGT. The CDR3 DNA sequence: TGTGCCAGCAGTATCGCTAGCGCTCACAAAAACATTCAGTACTTC. Protein: CASSIASAHKNIQYF.

V gene TRBV5-5 combines with J gene TRBJ2-7; D gene ambiguous. V lost 0 bases and J 2 bases, leaving 9 bases between the germline ends. CDR3 length: 14 amino acids. Germline V gives CDR1 SGHKS, CDR2 YYEKEE (reference sequence). The CDR3 sequence is CASSLELPAYEQYF. CDR3 nucleotide sequence: TGTGCCAGCAGCTTGGAGCTACCGGCCTACGAGCAGTACTTC.

As concerns this clone: In the same sample, other DNA sequences code for this CDR3. The V gene is TRBV29-1, the J gene TRBJ2-7; 10 bases line up with TRBD2. The CDR3 consists of 13 residues. V trimming: 4 bases; J trimming: 1 base; junction bases outside the gene matches: 1. The germline gives CDR1 SQVTM, CDR2 ANQGSEA. The CDR3 nucleotides read TGCAGCGTTGGGACTAGCGGTTCCTACGAGCAGTACTTC. Translating gives CSVGTSGSYEQYF.

The CDR3 nucleotides are TGTGCCAGCAGCTTAGTGGCGGGACCTTACAATGAGCAGTTCTTC. Its protein is CASSLVAGPYNEQFF. The V and J genes are TRBV11-2 and TRBJ2-1; the D gene is possibly TRBD2 (6 bases). The CDR3 is made up of 15 amino acids. Germline CDR1 reads SGHAT; CDR2 reads FQNNGV. The V gene lost 1 base and the J gene lost 4 bases, with 11 bases spanning the gap.

DNA for the CDR3: TGTGCCACCGCTGAGACAGGCCCTCGAGAGCAGTTCTTC. This gives the protein CATAETGPREQFF. The rearrangement links TRBV24-1 to TRBJ2-1, with D tentatively TRBD1 (6 bases). The CDR3 runs to 13 residues. V gave up 9 bases and J gave up 10 bases, with 18 bases separating them. The germline gives CDR1 KGHDR, CDR2 SFDVKD.

The rearrangement joins TRBV7-9 to TRBJ2-7; D is unclear. Germline V gives CDR1 SEHNR, CDR2 FQNEAQ (reference sequence). The CDR3 totals 14 residues. V was pared by 3 bases and J by 1 base, with 10 bases between. The CDR3 coding sequence is TGTGCCAGCAGCTTCGGAGACCTTTCCTACGAGCAGTACTTC. This codes for CASSFGDLSYEQYF.

The J gene is TRBJ2-2, the V gene TRBV19; TRBD1 is a possible D gene (5 bases). Germline assignment: CDR1 LNHDA and CDR2 SQIVND (reference sequence). The CDR3 consists of 14 residues. The V gene lost 1 base and the J gene lost 5 bases, with 8 bases spanning the gap. CDR3 bases: TGTGCCAGTAGTATAGGCGGACATACCGGGGAGCTGTTTTTT. Translated, it gives CASSIGGHTGELFF.

The chain has TRBV5-6 and TRBJ1-5, with TRBD1 identical over 8 bases. CDR1 and CDR2 (germline): SGHDT, YYEEEE. This CDR3 has 16 amino acids. J lost 2 bases, V lost 3 bases, and 7 bases had no gene match. The CDR3 sequence is CASSWGGQGGNQPQHF. DNA for the CDR3: TGTGCCAGCAGCTGGGGAGGACAGGGTGGCAATCAGCCCCAGCATTTT.